This passage covers 29 T cell receptor beta chains from one sample sequenced in a study of T cell responses to AZD1222 COVID-19 vaccine. The protocol was immunoSEQ multiplex PCR, while the TCRdb copy is restricted to in-frame clones and leaves out a portion. Here the sample spans around 200,000 clones, 90% to 95% being singletons. Sequenced material: peripheral blood, taken 28 days after the second dose of the MenACWY control vaccine. The origin of the receptors is an adult who received the MenACWY meningococcal vaccine as a control.

The chain joins TRBV5-1 to TRBJ2-1, with 9 nucleotides matching TRBD1. Germline CDR1 is SGHRS and CDR2 is YFSETQ. The CDR3 contains 16 residues. V shed 0 bases, J shed 5 bases, and the junction held 6 bases outside the gene matches. This CDR3 reads CASSLAPTGGDNEQFF. In DNA, the CDR3 is TGCGCCAGCAGCTTGGCCCCGACAGGGGGGGACAATGAGCAGTTCTTC.

The rearrangement joins TRBV6-2 or TRBV6-3 to TRBJ2-7; the D gene is possibly TRBD1 (6 bases). The CDR3 is 16 residues long. The V gene's germline CDR1 is MNHEY and CDR2 SVGEGT. Trimming removed 5 bases from V and 2 bases from J, with 19 bases in between. CDR3 in amino acids: CASSGELLSGAYEQYF. The CDR3 DNA sequence: TGTGCCAGCAGTGGGGAGCTACTCTCAGGGGCCTACGAGCAGTACTTC.

The genes are TRBV18 and TRBJ1-1, with 10 positions matching TRBD1. The CDR3 has 17 residues. The V gene's germline CDR1 is KGHSH and CDR2 LQKENI. V shed 1 base, J shed 4 bases, and the junction held 9 bases outside the gene matches. This CDR3 reads CASSPQTRTGGVTEAFF. The CDR3 DNA follows: TGTGCCAGCTCACCACAAACCCGGACAGGGGGGGTCACTGAAGCTTTCTTT.

The rearrangement joins TRBV5-6 to TRBJ1-6; D uncertain. Trimming pared 2 bases from V and 0 bases from J, leaving 12 bases between. The CDR3 contains 17 residues. Germline CDR1 and CDR2: SGHDT and YYEEEE. The CDR3 spells CASSLLKGGSYNSPLHF. In nucleotides, the CDR3 is TGTGCCAGCAGCTTACTAAAAGGCGGCTCCTATAATTCACCCCTCCACTTT.

V is TRBV19 and J is TRBJ1-3; D is ambiguous. The CDR3 consists of 14 residues. The germline CDR1 and CDR2 sequences are LNHDA and SQIVND (reference sequence). V was pared by 4 bases and J by 0 bases, with 7 bases between. As DNA, the CDR3 is TGTGCCAGTAGTACTCGTTTCTCTGGAAACACCATATATTTT. It translates to CASSTRFSGNTIYF.

This chain connects TRBV11-2 to TRBJ1-1; D is uncertain. Trimming shortened V by 5 bases and J by 0 bases, and 4 bases separated the two germline ends. CDR3 length equals 12 residues. CDR1 and CDR2 from the germline V gene are SGHAT and FQNNGV. The CDR3 region has the DNA TGTGCCAGCAGCGGCATGAACACTGAAGCTTTCTTT. Translation: CASSGMNTEAFF. The full variable domain, its missing parts supplied by reference TRBV11-2 and TRBJ1-1, is EAGVAQSPRYKIIEKRQSVAFWCNPISGHATLYWYQQILGQGPKLLIQFQNNGVVDDSQLPKDRFSAERLKGVDSTLKIQPAKLEDSAVYLCASSGMNTEAFFGQGTRLTVV.

This clone occurred many times. The gene calls are TRBV5-4 and TRBJ1-4, with a weak D call TRBD1 (6 bases). Germline CDR1 and CDR2: SGHNT and YYREEE (reference sequence). The CDR3 runs 16 residues. Trimming shortened V by 3 bases and J by 3 bases, and 15 bases separated the two germline ends. Here the CDR3 reads CASSSDPQGANEKLFF. CDR3 bases: TGTGCCAGCAGCTCAGACCCACAGGGCGCTAATGAAAAACTGTTTTTT.

The chain links TRBV11-2 to TRBJ1-2; D call uncertain. V lost 5 bases and J lost 7, with 14 bases in between. The length of the CDR3 is 13 residues. CDR1 SGHAT and CDR2 FQNNGV come from the germline V gene. The CDR3 DNA reads as TGTGCCAGCAGCCACGGGAGGGCTGGTGGCTACACCTTC. Translated, it gives CASSHGRAGGYTF.

V and J are TRBV7-2 and TRBJ1-5; D unclear. Trimming cost V 1 base and J 1 base, with 8 bases left between them. CDR1 and CDR2 (germline): SGHTA, FQGNSA. This CDR3 region has 15 residues. This CDR3 is CASSLVGLSNQPQHF. The CDR3 DNA sequence: TGTGCCAGCAGCTTAGTAGGGTTAAGCAATCAGCCCCAGCATTTT.

The V and J genes are TRBV7-2 and TRBJ2-2; D ambiguous. V gave up 0 bases and J gave up 0 bases, with 5 bases separating them. This CDR3 region has 15 residues. From germline, CDR1 is SGHTA and CDR2 FQGNSA. The DNA of the CDR3 is TGTGCCAGCAGCTTAGCACGCCCGAACACCGGGGAGCTGTTTTTT. It is translated as CASSLARPNTGELFF.

V and J are TRBV3-1 (or the pseudogene TRBV3-2) and TRBJ1-1, with a tentative D call TRBD1 (6 bases). Germline V gives CDR1 LGHDT, CDR2 YNNKEL (reference sequence). This CDR3 has 16 amino acids. The V end was cut by 0 bases, the J end by 4 bases, with 15 bases between. The CDR3 DNA reads as TGTGCCAGCAGCCAAGAGGCGGGGGCGTCAGGCACTGAAGCTTTCTTT. Residues: CASSQEAGASGTEAFF.

In regard to this clone: At one end the junction does not follow the germline gene, possibly because of a read error. The chain employs TRBV4-2 and TRBJ1-2, with 8 bases matching TRBD1. Germline V CDR1 and CDR2: LGHNA, YNFKEQ. The CDR3 sequence is 12 residues long. Here the CDR3 DNA reads TGTGCCAGCAGACGCGGACAGGGAAGAGTGTTCTTC. This gives the protein CASRRGQGRVFF.

This clone was seen only once. The chain is built from TRBV12-3 or TRBV12-4 and TRBJ2-5; D is unclear. The CDR3 length is 12 residues. V was trimmed by 2 bases and J by 4 bases, leaving 5 bases between them. The CDR3 loop is CASSLNLETQYF. CDR3 DNA: TGTGCCAGCAGTTTAAACCTAGAGACCCAGTACTTC.

In regard to this clone: Other DNA sequences from this sample encode an identical CDR3 as well. This sequence joins TRBV28 and TRBJ1-2; unclear D gene. V was trimmed by 11 bases and J by 1 base, leaving 8 bases between them. Germline V gene lookup returns CDR1 MDHEN and CDR2 SYDVKM. The CDR3 runs to 11 residues. CDR3 sequence: CASGVNYGYTF. DNA of the CDR3: TGTGCCTCGGGAGTTAACTATGGCTACACCTTC.

The chain employs TRBV4-1 and TRBJ2-1, with 9 bases lining up with TRBD2. Germline assignment: CDR1 MGHRA and CDR2 YSYEKL. This CDR3 contains 15 residues. J was trimmed by 4 bases and V by 4 bases; bases with no gene match: 5. CDR3: CASSLGAGGYNEQFF. The CDR3 DNA reads TGCGCCAGCAGCCTTGGCGCGGGGGGGTACAATGAGCAGTTCTTC.

This chain uses TRBV12-3 or TRBV12-4 with TRBJ1-5, with 7 positions matching TRBD1. With V trimmed by 5 bases and J by 6 bases, 4 bases remained unmatched. The CDR3 totals 13 residues. The CDR3 region is CASSAQGRQPQHF. DNA for the CDR3: TGTGCCAGCAGTGCACAGGGGCGTCAGCCCCAGCATTTT.

This clone was detected only a few times. This chain links TRBV5-1 with TRBJ1-3; D is possibly TRBD1 (5 bases). There are 14 residues in the CDR3. With 0 bases removed from V and 1 base from J, the gap between germline ends came to 5 bases. Germline assignment: CDR1 SGHRS and CDR2 YFSETQ. Here the CDR3 DNA reads TGCGCCAGCAGCTTGGACAGGTCTGGAAACACCATATATTTT. Amino acid sequence: CASSLDRSGNTIYF.

The rearrangement links TRBV6-5 to TRBJ1-3; 11 nucleotides align to TRBD1. The V and J ends lost 5 bases and 10 bases, in that order; junction bases with no gene match: 7. Germline V gives CDR1 MNHEY, CDR2 SVGAGI. This CDR3 spans 14 amino acids. This chain's CDR3 is CASSPDRGLWTIYF. The CDR3 bases are TGTGCCAGCAGTCCGGACAGGGGGCTTTGGACCATATATTTT.

The chain is built from TRBV28 and TRBJ1-1; no clear D. The CDR3 has 13 residues. V was pared by 5 bases and J by 2 bases, with 9 bases between. The V gene's germline CDR1 is MDHEN and CDR2 SYDVKM. The CDR3 DNA sequence: TGTGCCAGCAGTCGGGTACCTAACACTGAAGCTTTCTTT. Protein product: CASSRVPNTEAFF.

This sequence joins TRBV30 and TRBJ1-3; D is undetermined. CDR3 length equals 15 residues. Trimming removed 0 bases at V and 0 bases at J, with 9 bases between. The V gene's germline CDR1 is GTSNPN and CDR2 SVGIG (reference sequence). For the CDR3, the DNA is TGTGCCTGGAGTGTAATTGGAGGCTCTGGAAACACCATATATTTT. This gives the protein CAWSVIGGSGNTIYF.

The V and J genes are TRBV28 and TRBJ1-2, with D uncertain. The germline V and J ends were trimmed by 5 bases and 8 bases, with 21 bases remaining between them. The germline CDR1 and CDR2 sequences are MDHEN and SYDVKM. The CDR3 extends over 15 amino acids. The CDR3 loop reads CASSALLLAPGGYTF. In nucleotides, the CDR3 is TGTGCCAGCAGTGCCCTCCTACTTGCCCCGGGGGGCTACACCTTC.

The chain recombines TRBV9 with TRBJ1-1; TRBD1 is a possible D gene (5 bases). The CDR3 contains 14 residues. Between the trimmed V and J ends, which lost 3 bases and 3 bases, there was a span of 12 bases. Germline CDR1 and CDR2: SGDLS and YYNGEE. CDR3 bases: TGTGCCAGCAGCGCAGGCCAGGGTTACACTGAAGCTTTCTTT. Protein: CASSAGQGYTEAFF.

DNA of the CDR3: TGTGCCAGCTCACCCCCGGGGGCGAGCTATAATTCACCCCTCCACTTT. Protein: CASSPPGASYNSPLHF. The gene calls are TRBV18 and TRBJ1-6; a possible D gene is TRBD1 (6 bases). V was pared by 3 bases and J by 3 bases, with 12 bases between. The CDR3 is 16 amino acids. Germline V gene sequence: CDR1 KGHSH, CDR2 LQKENI.

Concerning this clone: This same CDR3 is encoded by further DNA sequences in the sample. The chain uses TRBV12-3 or TRBV12-4 and TRBJ1-1, with D hard to call. CDR3 length: 13 residues. V was trimmed by 1 base and J by 7 bases, leaving 10 bases between them. CDR3 amino acids: CASSLGVFFEAFF. CDR3 nucleotides: TGTGCCAGCAGTTTAGGGGTTTTTTTTGAAGCTTTCTTT.

The chain has TRBV5-1 and TRBJ2-3, with D unresolved. Germline CDR1 SGHRS, CDR2 YFSETQ. This CDR3 comprises 13 residues. V was pared by 3 bases and J by 6 bases, with 11 bases between. CDR3 sequence: CASSYVMGDTQYF. CDR3 nucleotides: TGCGCCAGCAGCTACGTGATGGGGGATACGCAGTATTTT.

The chain employs TRBV19 and TRBJ2-5; D is possibly TRBD2 (7 bases). V shed 3 bases and J shed 7 bases, with 18 bases lying between them. CDR1 LNHDA and CDR2 SQIVND come from the germline V gene (reference sequence). CDR3 length: 15 amino acids. CDR3 sequence reads: CASSIKAGALRTQYF. CDR3 nucleotide sequence: TGTGCCAGTAGTATCAAGGCGGGGGCGCTCAGGACCCAGTACTTC.

The rearrangement uses TRBV7-9 and TRBJ1-1; D is ambiguous. The CDR3 sequence is 13 residues long. Looked up from germline, CDR1 is SEHNR and CDR2 is FQNEAQ (reference sequence). V was cut by 3 bases and J by 1 base, with 6 bases left in between. The CDR3 DNA is TGTGCCAGCAGCTTCCAAGAGAACACTGAAGCTTTCTTT. Its translation is CASSFQENTEAFF.

The CDR3 DNA is TGTGCCAGCAGCTTAGTGCCCAGAGATACGCAGTATTTT. It is translated as CASSLVPRDTQYF. The chain is built from TRBV7-2 and TRBJ2-3, with no clear D. CDR3 length: 13 residues. Trimming stripped 1 base from V and 5 bases from J, with 7 bases between. Germline CDR1 reads SGHTA; CDR2 reads FQGNSA.

This rearrangement joins TRBV5-1 to TRBJ2-3; no clear D. Germline V gene lookup returns CDR1 SGHRS and CDR2 YFSETQ. CDR3 size: 15 residues. The V and J ends lost 4 bases and 2 bases respectively, with 14 bases between them. The CDR3 nucleotides read TGCGCCAGCAGCCCCTTCCCTCCTCTCACAGATACGCAGTATTTT. It translates to CASSPFPPLTDTQYF.